The following is a TCR beta chain sequence with its context. The sample is drawn from a study of technical replicates of blood from a few donors. This CDR3 is 14 amino acids long. Germline V gene data show CDR1 as MGHDK and CDR2 as SYGVNS. The germline V and J ends were trimmed by 6 bases and 7 bases, with 13 bases remaining between them. The method was immunoSEQ multiplex PCR; TCRdb's version includes in-frame clones alone and lacks a portion of them. Here the sample spans roughly 80,000 clones, 93% being singletons. The sequence derives from a human donor in good health. The chain joins TRBV25-1 to TRBJ1-6, with D perhaps TRBD1 (6 bases). Material for sequencing was T cells isolated from PBMCs. CDR3: CASSPGQPNSPLHF. DNA for the CDR3: TGTGCCAGCAGCCCCGGACAGCCAAATTCACCCCTCCACTTT. The variable domain in full, with the rest retrieved from reference TRBV25-1 and TRBJ1-6, is EADIYQTPRYLVIGTGKKITLECSQTMGHDKMYWYQQDPGMELHLIHYSYGVNSTEKGDLSSESTVSRIRTEHFPLTLESARPSHTSQYLCASSPGQPNSPLHFGNGTRLTVT.